This TCR beta chain is drawn from a study of blood T cell repertoires in COVID-19. This clone was seen a handful of times. Sequencing used immunoSEQ multiplex PCR; TCRdb keeps in-frame clones, though not all of them. The table has 200,000 to 250,000 clones, around 81% seen once. CDR3 length: 16 amino acids. Germline CDR1 and CDR2: SGDLS and YYNGEE. V dropped 4 bases and J dropped 2 bases, with 18 bases sitting between them. The chain recombines TRBV9 with TRBJ2-5, with D perhaps TRBD1 (5 bases). The clonotype was recovered from a woman in her sixties or seventies with acute or convalescent COVID-19. The specimen sequenced was peripheral blood. The CDR3 sequence: CASSITGRRGQETQYF. CDR3 bases: TGTGCCAGCAGCATCACAGGACGGCGAGGACAAGAGACCCAGTACTTC.